This T cell receptor (beta chain) was profiled in a study of tumor and adjacent non-tumor tissue in lung cancer. A modified ARM-PCR protocol with three rounds of nested PCR amplified TCRbeta. MiXCR, applied by TCRdb to the multiplex PCR reads, yields one record per CDR3 protein. Among fewer than 85,000 distinct CDR3 sequences listed, around 77% were seen once. Study-level results: Tumor repertoires had a smaller top 100 clone share than normal lung.

RNA was extracted from bulk tissue without any cell sorting. Newly diagnosed lung cancer patients had thoracic surgery in China, August–late 2014, without prior chemotherapy. This CDR3 comprises 13 residues. CDR1 and CDR2 from the germline V gene are MNHEY and SVGAGI. This clonotype was counted between two and nine times. Its antigen is not known. The junction differs from germline at one of its ends, possibly a read error. The source of this sequence is a woman in her 50s with non-small cell lung cancer. The specimen sequenced was lung tumor tissue. The chain recombines TRBV6-5 with TRBJ1-1, with 7 nucleotides matching TRBD1. The DNA of the CDR3 is TGTGCCGGCAGTAGGGGGCGAGACACTGAAGCTTTCTTT. It codes for CAGSRGRDTEAFF.